These 15 T cell receptor beta chains share one sample of origin, sequenced in a study of shared clonotypes between healthy human individuals. Using immunoSEQ multiplex PCR, the repertoire was profiled, and TCRdb retains in-frame clones only, with some absent. The profile shows 450,000 to 650,000 clones, around 80% of them singletons. Material for sequencing was PBMCs. The source is a woman between 40 and 50 years old in good health. Some clones in this sample may be carry-over from other donors' samples.

This clone is a singleton in its sample. The J gene is TRBJ1-1, the V gene TRBV27, with D possibly being TRBD1 (5 bases). Deletions cut 6 bases from V and 1 base from J, with 12 bases between. CDR1 MNHEY and CDR2 SMNVEV come from the germline V gene (reference sequence). The CDR3 has 14 amino acids. The CDR3 DNA is TGTGCCAGCAGCCACGGACACCCGAACACTGAAGCTTTCTTT. Protein product: CASSHGHPNTEAFF.

This rearrangement joins TRBV19 to TRBJ2-5, with 7 bases that match TRBD1. The CDR3 extends over 14 amino acids. Germline CDR1 and CDR2: LNHDA and SQIVND (reference sequence). V lost 5 bases, J lost 1 base, and 4 bases stayed unmatched. This CDR3 is CASSWGQSQETQYF. The CDR3 bases are TGTGCCAGTAGTTGGGGACAGAGCCAAGAGACCCAGTACTTC.

This clone has just a few counts. The V and J genes are TRBV18 and TRBJ2-1; a weak D match, TRBD1 (6 bases). The CDR3 is made up of 15 amino acids. Trimming shortened V by 1 base and J by 7 bases, and 14 bases separated the two germline ends. Germline CDR1 reads KGHSH; CDR2 reads LQKENI. CDR3 nucleotides: TGTGCCAGCTCACCACGACAACAGGGCGGGAATGAGCAGTTCTTC. Amino acid sequence: CASSPRQQGGNEQFF. The full variable domain, rest sourced from reference TRBV18 and TRBJ2-1, is NAGVMQNPRHLVRRRGQEARLRCSPMKGHSHVYWYRQLPEEGLKFMVYLQKENIIDESGMPKERFSAEFPKEGPSILRIQQVVRGDSAAYFCASSPRQQGGNEQFFGPGTRLTVL.

The rearrangement joins TRBV5-4 to TRBJ2-7; weak D call: TRBD1 (6 bases). CDR3 length equals 16 residues. The germline V gene encodes CDR1 SGHNT and CDR2 YYREEE (reference sequence). V was shortened by 0 bases and J by 0 bases, with 13 bases between the two germline ends. CDR3 nucleotides: TGTGCCAGCAGCTTGGGGGTGGGACAAAACTCCTACGAGCAGTACTTC. Its translation is CASSLGVGQNSYEQYF.

The gene calls are TRBV5-4 and TRBJ2-5; D might be TRBD1 (6 bases). Germline CDR1 is SGHNT and CDR2 is YYREEE (reference sequence). V was pared by 0 bases and J by 2 bases, with 8 bases between. The CDR3 length is 14 residues. The CDR3 sequence is CASSLVQGQETQYF. CDR3 nucleotides: TGTGCCAGCAGCTTGGTGCAGGGGCAAGAGACCCAGTACTTC.

Only a few counts were recorded for this clone. V and J are TRBV19 and TRBJ1-1; perhaps TRBD1 as D (6 bases). Trimming shortened V by 6 bases and J by 0 bases, and 14 bases separated the two germline ends. The V gene's germline CDR1 is LNHDA and CDR2 SQIVND (reference sequence). The CDR3 is 15 residues long. In nucleotides, the CDR3 is TGTGCCAGTAGGGCACAGGGACTCATGAACACTGAAGCTTTCTTT. This translates into CASRAQGLMNTEAFF.

The V call is TRBV6-5, the J call TRBJ1-1; TRBD1 is a possible D gene (5 bases). The CDR3 runs to 15 residues. Germline V gene data show CDR1 as MNHEY and CDR2 as SVGAGI. The V end was cut by 6 bases, the J end by 0 bases, with 14 bases between. The CDR3 loop reads CASSFDRRLNTEAFF. CDR3 coding DNA: TGTGCCAGCAGCTTCGACAGACGATTGAACACTGAAGCTTTCTTT.

This clone was counted between two and nine times. The chain uses TRBV11-1 and TRBJ2-5; 8 bases map to TRBD2. The CDR3 contains 17 residues. Germline CDR1 and CDR2: SGHAT and FQDESV (reference sequence). Trimming at V came to 0 bases and at J to 7 bases, leaving 13 bases not matched to a gene. CDR3 nucleotides: TGTGCCAGCAGCTTAGCCCGCGCGGGAGGTGGGGTTGTGACCCAGTACTTC. It encodes CASSLARAGGGVVTQYF.

The V call is TRBV2, the J call TRBJ2-7; D possibly corresponds to TRBD2 (5 bases). The germline CDR1 and CDR2 sequences are SNHLY and FYNNEI. The CDR3 runs 12 residues. V gave up 6 bases and J gave up 3 bases, with 9 bases separating them. CDR3 in amino acids: CASRYGDYEQYF. The CDR3 DNA follows: TGTGCCAGCAGGTACGGGGACTACGAGCAGTACTTC.

V usage is TRBV5-1 and J usage is TRBJ2-3; either TRBD1 or TRBD2 may fit D (5 bases each). The germline V gene has CDR1 SGHRS and CDR2 YFSETQ. The V gene lost 1 base and the J gene lost 4 bases, with 13 bases spanning the gap. The CDR3 runs 15 residues. The CDR3 sequence: CASSLWQGSADTQYF. CDR3 DNA: TGCGCCAGCAGCTTGTGGCAGGGTAGCGCAGATACGCAGTATTTT.

This rearrangement joins TRBV27 to TRBJ2-7; 8 nucleotides agree with TRBD1. Germline CDR1 MNHEY, CDR2 SMNVEV (reference sequence). Trimming took 0 bases from V and 7 from J; bases not matched to a gene: 8. The CDR3 sequence is 15 residues long. CDR3 amino acids: CASSLSRQGAFEQYF. The CDR3 nucleotides are TGTGCCAGCAGTTTATCACGCCAGGGGGCTTTTGAGCAGTACTTC.

This rearrangement joins TRBV7-2 to TRBJ2-1, with a weak D call TRBD2 (5 bases). V was clipped by 5 bases and J by 8 bases, with 16 bases between them. The germline V gene has CDR1 SGHTA and CDR2 FQGNSA. This CDR3 spans 14 amino acids. The DNA for the CDR3 is TGTGCCAGCAGCCCCGGACCCGGCGGGTATGAGCAGTTCTTC. Translating gives CASSPGPGGYEQFF.

This clone has a handful of counts. CDR3 DNA sequence: TGTGCCAGCAGCTTGGACAGCTATCAGCCCCAGCATTTT. The encoded protein is CASSLDSYQPQHF. The V gene is TRBV7-2, the J gene TRBJ1-5, with D possibly TRBD1 on 6 matching bases. V was cut by 3 bases and J by 5 bases, with 8 bases left in between. Looked up from germline, CDR1 is SGHTA and CDR2 is FQGNSA. The CDR3 spans 13 residues.

The chain couples TRBV5-4 to TRBJ2-3; D may be TRBD1 (5 bases). V lost 1 base and J lost 1, with 10 bases in between. This CDR3 contains 15 residues. From germline, CDR1 is SGHNT and CDR2 YYREEE (reference sequence). The CDR3 coding sequence is TGTGCCAGCAGCTTGAGGGGCGAGGGCACAGATACGCAGTATTTT. Translation gives CASSLRGEGTDTQYF.

V usage is TRBV7-9 and J usage is TRBJ2-2; D is undetermined. Trimming took 10 bases from V and 0 from J, leaving 12 bases between them. This CDR3 region has 14 residues. Germline CDR1 and CDR2: SEHNR and FQNEAQ (reference sequence). The CDR3 DNA reads as TGTGCCAACCAGGACGGACCGAACACCGGGGAGCTGTTTTTT. This codes for CANQDGPNTGELFF.